This entry describes one T cell receptor beta chain. Profiling relied on immunoSEQ multiplex PCR, and the TCRdb table lists in-frame clones only, not all of them. The profile covers about 770,000 clones, with 72% appearing a single time and about 1.7% taken by the ten largest. The CDR3 loop spans 12 amino acids. Trimming removed 0 bases at V and 1 base at J, with 3 bases between. Germline V gene data show CDR1 as GTSNPN and CDR2 as SVGIG (reference sequence). This entry belongs to a study of shared clonotypes between healthy human individuals. The sequence was obtained from a woman aged 25 to 39 in good health. The sequencing sample was made of memory CD4+ T cells sorted from blood. The sample's subset: CD45RA-negative fraction. J is TRBJ2-5 and V is TRBV30; no definite D call. CDR3 bases: TGTGCCTGGAGTGTAACCCAAGAGACCCAGTACTTC. This encodes CAWSVTQETQYF. The full variable domain, with the rest looked up from reference TRBV30 and TRBJ2-5, is SQTIHQWPATLVQPVGSPLSLECTVEGTSNPNLYWYRQAAGRGLQLLFYSVGIGQISSEVPQNLSASRPQDRQFILSSKKLLLSDSGFYLCAWSVTQETQYFGPGTRLLVL.